A single sample is the source of the 29 T cell receptor beta chains below, sequenced in a study of T cells in Graves' hyperthyroidism and ophthalmopathy. Amplification of TCR beta CDR3 regions used RNA as the template. HTBI primers were used for first-round RT-PCR of the TCR CDR3. TCRdb re-called the multiplex PCR reads through MiXCR, storing one row per CDR3 protein. In the table there are roughly 570,000 distinct CDR3 sequences, roughly 46% of which are singletons. Sequencing input: peripheral blood or thyroid tissue (not recorded which). The receptors originated from an adult woman with Graves' disease, either hyperthyroidism or ophthalmopathy (not recorded which).

This clonotype has a handful of counts. The chain joins TRBV25-1 to TRBJ1-6; 11 nucleotides align to TRBD1. The CDR3 loop spans 17 amino acids. Looked up from germline, CDR1 is MGHDK and CDR2 is SYGVNS. After removal of 6 bases from V and 7 bases from J, the junction contained 11 bases not matched to a gene. In DNA, the CDR3 is TGTGCCAGCAGCTCTGGACAGGGGGCGCAGAGGAATTCACCCCTCCACTTT. This gives the protein CASSSGQGAQRNSPLHF. The full variable domain, rest sourced from reference TRBV25-1 and TRBJ1-6, is EADIYQTPRYLVIGTGKKITLECSQTMGHDKMYWYQQDPGMELHLIHYSYGVNSTEKGDLSSESTVSRIRTEHFPLTLESARPSHTSQYLCASSSGQGAQRNSPLHFGNGTRLTVT.

In this sample, this clonotype turned up many times. This chain links TRBV19 with TRBJ1-5; D is perhaps TRBD1 (6 bases). V lost 5 bases, J lost 3 bases, and 11 bases lay in between. CDR3 length: 14 residues. Germline lookup yields CDR1 LNHDA and CDR2 SQIVND (reference sequence). CDR3 loop: CASSVQGNNQPQHF. The CDR3, as DNA: TGTGCCAGTAGTGTTCAGGGGAACAATCAGCCCCAGCATTTT.

This clonotype was counted ten times or more. The DNA for the CDR3 is TGTGCCAGCAGTGGCAGGGATCAGCCCCAGCATTTT. It yields the protein CASSGRDQPQHF. This chain joins TRBV6-2 or TRBV6-3 and TRBJ1-5; D might be TRBD1 (5 bases). The germline V and J ends were trimmed by 5 bases and 5 bases, with 7 bases remaining between them. The CDR3 extends over 12 amino acids. Looked up from germline, CDR1 is MNHEY and CDR2 is SVGEGT.

This clonotype was counted ten times or more. The chain links TRBV20-1 to TRBJ1-4; a possible D gene is TRBD1 (6 bases). The germline CDR1 and CDR2 sequences are DFQATT and SNEGSKA (reference sequence). The CDR3 runs to 14 residues. Trimming removed 5 bases at V and 5 bases at J, with 15 bases between. The CDR3 sequence is CSAWNGGPNEKLFF. The CDR3, as DNA: TGCAGTGCTTGGAATGGGGGGCCGAATGAAAAACTGTTTTTT.

V gene TRBV25-1 combines with J gene TRBJ2-7; D assignment may be TRBD1 or TRBD2 (5 bases each). Germline V gene sequence: CDR1 MGHDK, CDR2 SYGVNS. The CDR3 extends over 14 amino acids. V was clipped by 1 base and J by 3 bases, with 10 bases between them. The CDR3 loop is CASSEFEGRYEQYF. DNA for the CDR3: TGTGCCAGCAGTGAATTTGAGGGGCGCTACGAGCAGTACTTC.

This clonotype was detected many times. This chain uses TRBV10-3 with TRBJ2-5; 7 positions agree with TRBD1. CDR1 is ENHRY, CDR2 SYGVKD, per germline. V shed 4 bases, J shed 2 bases, and the junction held 4 bases outside the gene matches. The CDR3 totals 14 residues. The CDR3: CAISGGTAQETQYF. As DNA, the CDR3 is TGTGCCATCAGTGGGGGGACAGCACAAGAGACCCAGTACTTC.

V and J are TRBV7-9 and TRBJ1-1; 10 bases line up with TRBD1. Germline CDR1 and CDR2: SEHNR and FQNEAQ (reference sequence). J gave up 10 bases and V 4 bases, and 30 bases lay outside the gene matches. The CDR3 has 21 residues. CDR3 region: CASSSLGGGQGLILRAFGAFF. CDR3 DNA sequence: TGTGCCAGCAGCTCCCTCGGGGGGGGACAGGGGTTGATACTGCGAGCTTTCGGAGCTTTCTTT. The entire variable domain, with the rest obtained from reference TRBV7-9 and TRBJ1-1, is as follows: DTGVSQNPRHKITKRGQNVTFRCDPISEHNRLYWYRQTLGQGPEFLTYFQNEAQLEKSRLLSDRFSAERPKGSFSTLEIQRTEQGDSAMYLCASSSLGGGQGLILRAFGAFFGQGTRLTVV.

This clonotype was recorded at least ten times. The chain links TRBV11-2 to TRBJ2-7; a possible D gene is TRBD2 (6 bases). CDR3 length: 14 residues. Deletions cut 5 bases from V and 4 bases from J, with 15 bases between. Per germline, CDR1 SGHAT and CDR2 FQNNGV. CDR3 nucleotide sequence: TGTGCCAGCAGCCCCCCGGGACTGCTATACGAGCAGTACTTC. Amino acids: CASSPPGLLYEQYF.

The chain carries TRBV7-8 and TRBJ2-7; 8 bases match TRBD2. V trimming: 9 bases; J trimming: 3 bases; junction bases outside the gene matches: 16. CDR1 and CDR2 from the germline V gene are SGHVS and FQNEAQ. This CDR3 region has 16 residues. The CDR3 region has the DNA TGTGCCAGTAGTATAGGGCCCACTAGCGGACTCTACGAGCAGTACTTC. As protein: CASSIGPTSGLYEQYF.

The rearrangement links TRBV10-3 to TRBJ2-7; TRBD2 aligns across 10 bases. The CDR3 has 16 residues. From germline, CDR1 is ENHRY and CDR2 SYGVKD. The V gene end was trimmed by 5 bases and the J gene end by 4 bases; junction bases not matched to a gene: 11. DNA for the CDR3: TGTGCCATCAGTTTAGCCGGGGGGACTAGCGTTTACGAGCAGTACTTC. It is translated as CAISLAGGTSVYEQYF.

This clonotype has a handful of counts. V gene TRBV28 combines with J gene TRBJ1-5, with D maybe TRBD1 (5 bases). In germline, CDR1 is MDHEN, CDR2 SYDVKM. CDR3 length equals 13 residues. V lost 8 bases and J lost 6, with 14 bases in between. The CDR3 loop is CASAWGLGQPQHF. CDR3 in DNA: TGTGCCAGCGCGTGGGGCTTGGGTCAGCCCCAGCATTTT.

V usage is TRBV25-1 and J usage is TRBJ2-5; 8 nucleotides match TRBD1. The CDR3 covers 12 residues. The germline V gene encodes CDR1 MGHDK and CDR2 SYGVNS. After removal of 7 bases from V and 3 bases from J, the junction contained 1 base not matched to a gene. As DNA, the CDR3 is TGTGCCAGCACAGGGGGCGAAGAGACCCAGTACTTC. Residues: CASTGGEETQYF.

This clonotype was seen only a few times. The J gene is TRBJ2-2, the V gene TRBV10-3, with D possibly matching TRBD1 (6 bases). This CDR3 contains 13 residues. V lost 0 bases to trimming and J lost 8 bases, with 7 bases between them. Germline CDR1 reads ENHRY; CDR2 reads SYGVKD. Written as DNA, the CDR3 is TGTGCCATCAGTGAGTCCGGGACAGGGGAGCTGTTTTTT. It specifies CAISESGTGELFF.

V is TRBV29-1 and J is TRBJ2-7; D may be TRBD2 (6 bases). There are 13 residues in the CDR3. Germline V gene sequence: CDR1 SQVTM, CDR2 ANQGSEA. Between the trimmed V and J ends, which lost 6 bases and 2 bases, there was a span of 14 bases. The CDR3 region has the DNA TGCAGCGTCCGAGCGGGTGCAACCTACGAGCAGTACTTC. Amino acid sequence: CSVRAGATYEQYF.

This sequence joins TRBV29-1 and TRBJ2-7; D possibly corresponds to TRBD2 (5 bases). Germline CDR1 reads SQVTM; CDR2 reads ANQGSEA. The CDR3 has 11 residues. V shed 4 bases and J shed 4 bases, with 8 bases lying between them. This CDR3 reads CSVGIAYEQYF. In DNA, the CDR3 is TGCAGCGTTGGGATAGCGTACGAGCAGTACTTC.

Ten or more counts support this clonotype. The CDR3 region is CATSDPTRGRAGGETQYF. The CDR3 region has the DNA TGTGCCACCAGTGACCCTACCAGAGGAAGGGCCGGGGGAGAGACCCAGTACTTC. This chain connects TRBV24-1 to TRBJ2-5; D may be TRBD2 (6 bases). Per germline, CDR1 KGHDR and CDR2 SFDVKD. CDR3 size: 18 residues. The V end lost 4 bases, the J end lost 4 bases, and 24 bases lay between the germline ends.

The J gene is TRBJ2-2, the V gene TRBV7-9; D remains ambiguous. This CDR3 is 15 amino acids long. The V end was cut by 0 bases, the J end by 9 bases, with 14 bases between. Per germline, CDR1 SEHNR and CDR2 FQNEAQ (reference sequence). In DNA, the CDR3 is TGTGCCAGCAGCTTAGCGTGGGCTACCCTTTGGGAGCTGTTTTTT. It specifies CASSLAWATLWELFF.

The chain employs TRBV19 and TRBJ2-7; 7 bases map to TRBD2. This CDR3 has 15 amino acids. Germline V gene lookup returns CDR1 LNHDA and CDR2 SQIVND (reference sequence). Losses at the gene ends were 5 bases for V and 3 bases for J; bases not matched to a gene: 10. The CDR3 here is CASSGSAGVRYEQYF. CDR3 DNA: TGTGCCAGTAGTGGCTCGGCGGGAGTCCGCTACGAGCAGTACTTC.

The J gene is TRBJ2-5, the V gene TRBV10-3, with 9 bases lining up with TRBD1. The V gene end was trimmed by 6 bases and the J gene end by 3 bases; junction bases not matched to a gene: 2. The CDR3 runs 13 residues. The germline V gene encodes CDR1 ENHRY and CDR2 SYGVKD. Here the CDR3 DNA reads TGTGCCATCAGGGGACAGGGAGAAGAGACCCAGTACTTC. It yields the protein CAIRGQGEETQYF.

This clonotype was observed many times. V usage is TRBV5-1 and J usage is TRBJ2-2; 7 nucleotides match TRBD1. The CDR3 is 16 residues long. The V gene end was trimmed by 7 bases and the J gene end by 5 bases; junction bases not matched to a gene: 14. Germline CDR1 reads SGHRS; CDR2 reads YFSETQ. CDR3 amino acids: CASALLTGFWTGELFF. In DNA, the CDR3 is TGCGCCAGCGCCCTGCTGACAGGGTTTTGGACCGGGGAGCTGTTTTTT.

This clonotype has a count of ten or more. The chain is built from TRBV20-1 and TRBJ1-6; no definite D call. V was shortened by 0 bases and J by 14 bases, with 5 bases between the two germline ends. This CDR3 has 10 amino acids. Germline V gene sequence: CDR1 DFQATT, CDR2 SNEGSKA (reference sequence). For the CDR3, the DNA is TGCAGTGCTAGAGATACGGCCCTCCACTTT. Protein product: CSARDTALHF.

The chain recombines TRBV7-9 with TRBJ2-3; the match to TRBD2 covers 13 bases. Germline V lookup: CDR1 SEHNR, CDR2 FQNEAQ (reference sequence). The CDR3 is made up of 15 amino acids. Trimming at V came to 3 bases and at J to 5 bases, leaving 2 bases not matched to a gene. CDR3 bases: TGTGCCAGCAGCTTGGGACTAGCGGGAAAAGATACGCAGTATTTT. Amino acids: CASSLGLAGKDTQYF.

CDR3 nucleotides: TGTGCCAGCAGCGACAGCAACTCGGGGAAGCACTATGGCTACACCTTC. Its translation is CASSDSNSGKHYGYTF. This sequence joins TRBV7-9 and TRBJ1-2; TRBD1 is a possible D gene (5 bases). The CDR3 consists of 16 residues. V lost 5 bases and J 3 bases, leaving 19 bases between the germline ends. CDR1 SEHNR and CDR2 FQNEAQ come from the germline V gene (reference sequence).

CDR3 nucleotide sequence: TGCGCCAGCAGCTTGGCAGGATCAGGGGCGCTCTGTGGCTACACCTTC. Translation: CASSLAGSGALCGYTF. This chain links TRBV5-1 with TRBJ1-2; possible D gene TRBD1, 6 bases. V was shortened by 0 bases and J by 7 bases, with 19 bases between the two germline ends. The germline CDR1 and CDR2 sequences are SGHRS and YFSETQ. The CDR3 is 16 residues long.

This clonotype ranks as medium-sized. The chain couples TRBV24-1 to TRBJ2-5, with 11 bases aligning to TRBD2. Germline assignment: CDR1 KGHDR and CDR2 SFDVKD. The J segment lost 5 bases and the V segment lost 3 bases, leaving 13 bases of the junction unmatched. The CDR3 covers 18 residues. The CDR3 DNA is TGTGCCACCAGTGATACTAGCGGGAGTTTAGGCGGCCGGGAGACCCAGTACTTC. This codes for CATSDTSGSLGGRETQYF.

In its sample, this clonotype was seen many times. The rearrangement joins TRBV20-1 to TRBJ2-7; perhaps TRBD1 as D (5 bases). The V gene's germline CDR1 is DFQATT and CDR2 SNEGSKA (reference sequence). CDR3 length: 14 residues. Trimming took off 6 bases at V and 2 bases at J, with 17 bases between the two ends. The CDR3 DNA sequence: TGCAGTGCGGCTTCAAGACAGTTAACCTACGAGCAGTACTTC. Encoded protein: CSAASRQLTYEQYF.

The chain uses TRBV7-9 and TRBJ1-2, with D possibly being TRBD1 (6 bases). This CDR3 is built from 16 residues. Germline CDR1 and CDR2: SEHNR and FQNEAQ (reference sequence). Trimming removed 2 bases from V and 3 bases from J, with 16 bases in between. CDR3 sequence: CASSLNSLGAYYGYTF. The CDR3 DNA reads TGTGCCAGCAGCTTAAACTCTCTGGGGGCTTACTATGGCTACACCTTC.

This clonotype was recorded a few times. The chain couples TRBV7-9 to TRBJ2-6, with D maybe TRBD1 (6 bases). From germline, CDR1 is SEHNR and CDR2 FQNEAQ (reference sequence). CDR3 length: 15 residues. V lost 5 bases and J 5 bases, leaving 13 bases between the germline ends. The CDR3, as DNA: TGTGCCAGCAGCCCAAGGACAGCGTGGGCCAACGTCCTGACTTTC. Translating it yields CASSPRTAWANVLTF.

The chain has TRBV7-2 and TRBJ1-5; tentative D call: TRBD1 (6 bases). The germline V gene encodes CDR1 SGHTA and CDR2 FQGNSA. Trimming shortened V by 3 bases and J by 6 bases, and 12 bases separated the two germline ends. The CDR3 is 14 residues long. CDR3: CASSLGTLAQPQHF. CDR3 bases: TGTGCCAGCAGCTTGGGGACACTGGCTCAGCCCCAGCATTTT.